These 14 T cell receptor beta chains share one sample of origin, sequenced in a study of T cells in Graves' hyperthyroidism and ophthalmopathy. Template material for amplifying TCR beta CDR3 regions consisted of RNA transcripts. The TCR CDR3 was amplified in a first-round RT-PCR using the HTBI primer set. MiXCR, applied by TCRdb to the multiplex PCR reads, yields one record per CDR3 protein. The sample lists approximately 870,000 distinct CDR3 sequences, approximately 40% seen once, with over 8% in the top ten. The sequenced sample was blood. Receptor source: a man aged 18 to 29 with Graves' hyperthyroidism.

The rearrangement joins TRBV2 to TRBJ2-6, with 11 bases matching TRBD2. Germline CDR1 and CDR2: SNHLY and FYNNEI. CDR3 length equals 15 residues. Germline trimming cut 4 bases from V and 4 bases from J; bases unmatched to any gene: 0. CDR3 nucleotide sequence: TGTGCCAGCAGTGGGACTAGCGGGGGGGCCAACGTCCTGACTTTC. It is translated as CASSGTSGGANVLTF. The whole variable domain, filled in from reference TRBV2 and TRBJ2-6, reads EPEVTQTPSHQVTQMGQEVILRCVPISNHLYFYWYRQILGQKVEFLVSFYNNEISEKSEIFDDQFSVERPDGSNFTLKIRSTKLEDSAMYFCASSGTSGGANVLTFGAGSRLTVL.

The rearrangement joins TRBV7-2 to TRBJ1-4, with D unclear. The ends were cut back, 1 base at V and 3 bases at J, with 6 bases in the middle. Per germline, CDR1 SGHTA and CDR2 FQGNSA. The CDR3 has 14 amino acids. As DNA, the CDR3 is TGTGCCAGCAGCTTAGGTCCGGCTAATGAAAAACTGTTTTTT. Translating gives CASSLGPANEKLFF.

This clonotype came up a few times. The gene calls are TRBV5-4 and TRBJ1-6; 8 positions agree with TRBD1. The germline CDR1 and CDR2 sequences are SGHNT and YYREEE (reference sequence). The CDR3 spans 16 residues. V lost 4 bases and J lost 6; bases outside the gene matches: 9. CDR3 residues: CASSRGQGLSNSPLHF. CDR3 sequence (DNA): TGTGCCAGCAGCCGTGGACAGGGTTTGAGTAATTCACCCCTCCACTTT.

This clonotype was seen repeatedly, ten times or more. V usage is TRBV4-3 and J usage is TRBJ2-6; D assignment may be TRBD1 or TRBD2 (5 bases each). CDR1 LGHNA and CDR2 YSLEER come from the germline V gene. V gave up 0 bases and J gave up 0 bases, with 6 bases separating them. This CDR3 region has 16 residues. CDR3 nucleotide sequence: TGCGCCAGCAGCCAAGAGAGGGGCTCTGGGGCCAACGTCCTGACTTTC. Its protein is CASSQERGSGANVLTF.

The chain has TRBV29-1 and TRBJ1-1; no firm D call. Looked up from germline, CDR1 is SQVTM and CDR2 is ANQGSEA. The CDR3 runs to 11 residues. The CDR3 coding sequence is TGCAGTTTTGGGGTTGACACTGAAGCTTTCTTT. This translates into CSFGVDTEAFF.

The rearrangement uses TRBV29-1 and TRBJ2-7, with D hard to call. The CDR3 runs to 13 residues. Trimming cost V 4 bases and J 5 bases, with 15 bases left between them. CDR1 is SQVTM and CDR2 is ANQGSEA in the germline V gene. Here the CDR3 reads CSVGTVSTDEQYF. The CDR3 DNA reads as TGCAGCGTTGGGACGGTGAGCACTGACGAGCAGTACTTC.

This clonotype showed up just a few times. The V and J genes are TRBV19 and TRBJ1-5; 7 positions match TRBD1. The CDR3 extends over 15 amino acids. Germline V gives CDR1 LNHDA, CDR2 SQIVND (reference sequence). J lost 5 bases, V lost 5 bases, and 9 bases had no gene match. CDR3 amino acids: CASSSPTGIDQPQHF. The CDR3 region has the DNA TGTGCCAGTAGTTCCCCGACAGGGATTGATCAGCCCCAGCATTTT.

This clonotype was seen a handful of times. The chain has TRBV7-8 and TRBJ2-7; TRBD1 agrees at 7 bases. V lost 5 bases to trimming and J lost 3 bases; unmatched junction nucleotides: 10. This CDR3 region has 15 residues. Germline CDR1 reads SGHVS; CDR2 reads FQNEAQ. The CDR3 DNA sequence: TGTGCCAGCAGCCTACGGACAGGTGTTCACTACGAGCAGTACTTC. It codes for CASSLRTGVHYEQYF.

This clonotype was counted a few times. V and J are TRBV12-3 or TRBV12-4 and TRBJ1-4; 7 positions match TRBD1. J lost 4 bases, V lost 5 bases, and 7 bases had no gene match. This CDR3 spans 15 amino acids. CDR3: CASSGQGVGNEKLFF. In nucleotides, the CDR3 is TGTGCCAGCAGTGGGCAGGGGGTGGGTAATGAAAAACTGTTTTTT.

The chain employs TRBV9 and TRBJ2-2, with 7 bases lining up with TRBD1. Germline trimming cut 4 bases from V and 0 bases from J; bases unmatched to any gene: 3. The CDR3 totals 15 residues. Germline V lookup: CDR1 SGDLS, CDR2 YYNGEE. The CDR3 sequence is CASSRTGANTGELFF. CDR3 bases: TGTGCCAGCAGCCGTACAGGGGCGAACACCGGGGAGCTGTTTTTT.

The gene calls are TRBV2 and TRBJ2-1; D is perhaps TRBD2 (6 bases). Per the germline V gene, CDR1 is SNHLY and CDR2 is FYNNEI. Trimming shortened V by 6 bases and J by 0 bases, and 15 bases separated the two germline ends. The CDR3 covers 16 residues. As DNA, the CDR3 is TGTGCCAGCAGCTTAGCGCGGGGCGGCTCCTACAATGAGCAGTTCTTC. This codes for CASSLARGGSYNEQFF.

This clonotype showed up many times. The chain employs TRBV19 and TRBJ1-5; unclear D gene. V lost 6 bases and J lost 0, with 9 bases in between. The CDR3 extends over 14 amino acids. The germline CDR1 and CDR2 sequences are LNHDA and SQIVND (reference sequence). The CDR3 protein is CASSVRDSNQPQHF. CDR3 DNA: TGTGCCAGTAGCGTACGGGATAGCAATCAGCCCCAGCATTTT.

The CDR3 DNA sequence: TGTGCCAGCAGTTACCCCGGGACACTAGAACATCAGCCCCAGCATTTT. Residues: CASSYPGTLEHQPQHF. The V call is TRBV6-5, the J call TRBJ1-5; tentatively, D is TRBD1 (6 bases). Germline CDR1 and CDR2: MNHEY and SVGAGI. Trimming pared 2 bases from V and 5 bases from J, leaving 16 bases between. This CDR3 region has 16 residues.

The chain employs TRBV10-3 and TRBJ2-7; D possibly uses TRBD1 or TRBD2 (5 bases each). Trimming left V 3 bases short and J 0 bases short, with 9 bases between. The CDR3 extends over 14 amino acids. CDR1 is ENHRY and CDR2 is SYGVKD in the germline V gene. The CDR3 loop is CAISDGTLSYEQYF. The CDR3 DNA reads TGTGCCATCAGTGATGGGACCCTCTCCTACGAGCAGTACTTC.